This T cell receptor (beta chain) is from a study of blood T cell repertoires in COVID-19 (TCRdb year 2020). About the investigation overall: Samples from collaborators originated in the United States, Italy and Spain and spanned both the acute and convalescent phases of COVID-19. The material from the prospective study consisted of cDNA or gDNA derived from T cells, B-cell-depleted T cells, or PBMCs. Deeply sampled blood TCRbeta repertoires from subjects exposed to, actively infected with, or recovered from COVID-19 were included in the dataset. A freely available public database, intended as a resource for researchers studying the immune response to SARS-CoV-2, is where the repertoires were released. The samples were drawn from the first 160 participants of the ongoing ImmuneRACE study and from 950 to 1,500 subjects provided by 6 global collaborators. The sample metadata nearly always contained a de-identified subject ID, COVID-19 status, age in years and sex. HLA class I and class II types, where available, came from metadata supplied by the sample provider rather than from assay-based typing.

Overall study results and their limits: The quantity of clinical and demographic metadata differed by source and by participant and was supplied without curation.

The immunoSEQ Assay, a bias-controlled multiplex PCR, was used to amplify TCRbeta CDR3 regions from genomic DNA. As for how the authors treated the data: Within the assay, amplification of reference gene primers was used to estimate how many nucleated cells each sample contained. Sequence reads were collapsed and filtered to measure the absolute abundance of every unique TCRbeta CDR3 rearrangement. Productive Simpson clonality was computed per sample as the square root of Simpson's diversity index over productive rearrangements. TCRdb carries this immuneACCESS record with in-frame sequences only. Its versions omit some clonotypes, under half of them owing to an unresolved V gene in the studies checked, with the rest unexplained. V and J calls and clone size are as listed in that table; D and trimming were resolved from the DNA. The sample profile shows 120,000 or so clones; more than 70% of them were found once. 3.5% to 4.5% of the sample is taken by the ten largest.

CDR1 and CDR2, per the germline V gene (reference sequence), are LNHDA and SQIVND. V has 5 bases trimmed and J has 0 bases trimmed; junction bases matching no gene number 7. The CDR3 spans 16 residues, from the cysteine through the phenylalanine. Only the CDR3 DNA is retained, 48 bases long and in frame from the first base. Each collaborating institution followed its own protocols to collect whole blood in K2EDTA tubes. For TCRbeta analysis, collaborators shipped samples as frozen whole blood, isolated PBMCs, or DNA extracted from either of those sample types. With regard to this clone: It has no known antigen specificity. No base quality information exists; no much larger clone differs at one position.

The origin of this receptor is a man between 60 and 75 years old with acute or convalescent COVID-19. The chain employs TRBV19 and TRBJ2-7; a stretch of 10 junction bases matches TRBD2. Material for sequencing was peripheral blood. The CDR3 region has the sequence CASSPYPSGSSYEQYF. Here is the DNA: TGTGCCAGTAGTCCTTACCCTAGCGGGAGCTCCTACGAGCAGTACTTC.